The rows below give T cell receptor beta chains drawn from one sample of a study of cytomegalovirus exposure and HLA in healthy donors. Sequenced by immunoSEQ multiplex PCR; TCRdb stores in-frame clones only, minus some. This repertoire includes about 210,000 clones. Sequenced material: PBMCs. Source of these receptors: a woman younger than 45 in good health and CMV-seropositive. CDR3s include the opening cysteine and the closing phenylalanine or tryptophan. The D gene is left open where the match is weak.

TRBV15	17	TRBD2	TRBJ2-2	TGTGCCACCAGCACTTTTGGGACTAGCGGGGACACCGGGGAGCTGTTTTTT	CATSTFGTSGDTGELFF
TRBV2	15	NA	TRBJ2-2	TGTGCCAGCAGTGACGACAGAGCGAACACCGGGGAGCTGTTTTTT	CASSDDRANTGELFF
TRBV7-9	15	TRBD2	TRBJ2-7	TGTGCCAGCAGCCCCCCCCGACTAGCGGCTTTCGAGCAGTACTTC	CASSPPRLAAFEQYF
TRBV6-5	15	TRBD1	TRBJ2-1	TGTGCCAGCAGTTACGGGGACAGTCTATACAATGAGCAGTTCTTC	CASSYGDSLYNEQFF
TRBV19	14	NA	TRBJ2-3	TGTGCCAGTAGTAACCCCGGGGAGAGGGATACGCAGTATTTT	CASSNPGERDTQYF
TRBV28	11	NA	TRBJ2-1	TGTGCCAGCAGTCCACAGGGCATTAAGTTCTTC	CASSPQGIKFF
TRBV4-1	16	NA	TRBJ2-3	TGCGCCAGCAGCCTAGGAGGTACTGGGTCCGGAGATACGCAGTATTTT	CASSLGGTGSGDTQYF
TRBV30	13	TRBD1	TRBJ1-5	TGTGCCTCTAATACAGGGGTCAATCAGCCCCAGCATTTT	CASNTGVNQPQHF
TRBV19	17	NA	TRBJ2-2	TGTGCCACCAAAGTCCATAGCAGGGCACTATACACCGGGGAGCTGTTTTTT	CATKVHSRALYTGELFF
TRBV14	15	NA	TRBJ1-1	TGTGCCAGCAGCCCATTACTCACGATGAACACTGAAGCTTTCTTT	CASSPLLTMNTEAFF
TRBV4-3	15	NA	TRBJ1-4	TGCGCCAGCAGCCAAGATCAGCCAGAGGATGAAAAACTGTTTTTT	CASSQDQPEDEKLFF
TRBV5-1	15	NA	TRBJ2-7	TGCGCCAGCAGCGAAACGAGGGATAGACCCTACGAGCAGTACTTC	CASSETRDRPYEQYF
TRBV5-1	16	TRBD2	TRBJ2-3	TGCGCCAGCAGCTGGCAGGCTAGCGGGGCCACAGATACGCAGTATTTT	CASSWQASGATDTQYF
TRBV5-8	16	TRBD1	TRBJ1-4	TGTGCCAGCAGCCTGGGACAGGGGGCAGTAGGGGAAAAACTGTTTTTT	CASSLGQGAVGEKLFF
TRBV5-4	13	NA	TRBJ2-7	TGTGCCAGCAGCGTTACAGGGATCTACGAGCAGTACTTC	CASSVTGIYEQYF
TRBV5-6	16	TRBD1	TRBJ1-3	TGTGCCAGCAGCACTAGGACAGGGGCCTCTGGAAACACCATATATTTT	CASSTRTGASGNTIYF
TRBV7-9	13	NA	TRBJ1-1	TGTGCCAGCAGCTTAGACTTGAACACTGAAGCTTTCTTT	CASSLDLNTEAFF
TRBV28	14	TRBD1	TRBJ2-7	TGTGCCAGCAGTCCCCCGGGACAGGGCCACGAGCAGTACTTC	CASSPPGQGHEQYF
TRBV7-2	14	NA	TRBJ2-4	TGTGCCAGCAGCCTCGACGGGGCCAAAAACATTCAGTACTTC	CASSLDGAKNIQYF